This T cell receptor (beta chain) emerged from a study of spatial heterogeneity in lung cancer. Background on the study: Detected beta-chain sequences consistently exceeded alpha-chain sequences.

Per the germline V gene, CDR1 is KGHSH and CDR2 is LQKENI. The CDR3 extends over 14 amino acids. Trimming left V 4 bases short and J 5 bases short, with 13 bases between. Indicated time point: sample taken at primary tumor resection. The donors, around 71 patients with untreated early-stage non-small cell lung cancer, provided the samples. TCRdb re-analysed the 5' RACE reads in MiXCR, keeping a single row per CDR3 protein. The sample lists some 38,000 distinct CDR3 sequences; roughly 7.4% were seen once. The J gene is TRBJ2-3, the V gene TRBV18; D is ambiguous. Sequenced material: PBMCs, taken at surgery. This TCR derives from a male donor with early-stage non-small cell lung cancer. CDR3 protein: CASSLNQEEDTQYF. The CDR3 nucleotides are TGTGCCAGCTCACTTAATCAGGAAGAAGATACGCAGTATTTT.